The source of this T cell receptor beta chain is a study of shared clonotypes between healthy human individuals (TCRdb year 2020). About the investigation overall: Two women and a few men aged 18 to 49 years were included in the cohort. To increase sequencing depth and limit assay-specific biases, TCR repertoire library preparation and sequencing were carried out by different laboratories using diverse techniques. Per donor, leukapheresis produced somewhere between about 0.94 and 9.5 billion PBMCs. To estimate repertoire size and how much clonotype sharing occurs between individuals, the study deeply sequenced the blood TCR repertoires of roughly 5 healthy adults. For each donor, CD4 naive and CD4 memory were each given three plates, CD8 naive was given two plates, and CD8 memory was given one plate.

For the CD8 naive samples, CD45RO-negative cells were positively selected for CCR7, yielding a CD45RA+CCR7+ population from which TemRA cells were excluded. The donors were healthy, HIV-negative adults with no recently reported acute infections or vaccinations. Every donor was a Caucasian adult residing in Nashville, Tennessee, USA. Blood was obtained by leukapheresis, after which PBMCs were separated by Ficoll-Histopaque density gradient centrifugation and cryopreserved in liquid nitrogen vapor phase. Analytical flow cytometry was used to check the purity and quantity of each magnetically sorted T cell population. Genomic DNA was isolated from every sorted fraction and measured by UV absorbance on a Nanodrop 2000c. What the research found in general, with its limitations: Sampling was restricted to blood, and TCR repertoires in tissues likely differ from the TCR repertoires found in blood. Compared with non-shared clonotypes, clonotypes shared by all four sorted-subset donors had higher generation probabilities. Pairwise subsampling led to the expectation that sequencing depth would affect the degree of clonotype sharing among donors. Even with the large sequencing depth, rarefaction of the sorted-subset datasets indicated that sequencing was incomplete. Estimated clonotype richness was generally larger for naive than for memory subsets. The genetic and exposure-history diversity represented was limited by the small number of donors. Across a handful of donors, about 5.2% of naive CD4, roughly 3.4% of naive CD8, about 2.3% of memory CD4, and 0.3% to 0.45% of memory CD8 clonotypes were shared.

TCR CDR3 regions were amplified from genomic DNA by multiplex PCR using the deep immunoSEQ assay. Extracted genomic DNA from each cell subset was distributed evenly across all wells of several immunoSEQ 96-well plates, and each plate was treated as a replicate. Each replicate PCR for sorted subsets received about 0.2 ug genomic DNA, equal to about 30,000 T cell genomes. The purified libraries were quantified using a Qubit 3.0 fluorometer, sized with a Bioanalyzer 2100, and then quantified again using the KAPA Library Quantification kit. A separate single-read 150-cycle Illumina NextSeq 550 flow cell was used to sequence each immunoSEQ 96-well plate. Per the source publication's procedure: The immunoSEQ output contained only junctional sequences without quality scores, so filtering could not match that applied to full-length reads. To assign V/J genes and CDR3, sequences were annotated using PyIR, a Python wrapper for IgBLAST v1.9, with IMGT germline references. Any read was removed if the V/J assignment was weak (E-value above 1e-6), the CDR3 was missing, or the read contained stop codons, out-of-frame junctions, or ambiguous translated residues. V3J clonotypes were defined by identical inferred V gene, J gene, and CDR3 amino acid sequence. Percentage overlap between repertoires was calculated by dividing the number of shared unique clonotypes by the size of the smaller repertoire. Three approaches were used to assess repertoire richness: RTK rarefaction, the Chao1 estimator, and Recon v2.1 estimates of unobserved clonotypes. Generation probabilities for all TCRbeta clonotypes obtained by the gDNA method from several donors were computed using OLGA. This is the immuneACCESS table as TCRdb keeps it, with only in-frame sequences that have V and J called. A part of the clones is gone; compared with another copy, unresolved V genes explain less than half, and the rest is unexplained. The DNA was the basis for D and trimming; V, J and clone size are from that table. In all, the sample holds about 2.2 million clones, and roughly 95% of those were seen once. The top ten constitute approximately 1.7% of the sample.

From a lookup of the germline V gene, CDR1 and CDR2 are SGHVS and FQNEAQ. The CDR3 starts with the cysteine, ends with the phenylalanine, and has 17 residues. The DNA shown is the 51-base CDR3, in frame from base 1. V is clipped by 7 bases and J by 2 bases, and the sequence between their germline boundaries is 20 bases long. Points on this clone: No cognate antigen has been identified for it. No much larger clone is present one base from it, and per-base qualities are unavailable.

The chain is assembled from TRBV7-8 and TRBJ2-2, with TRBD2 as a weak D call on 6 bases. The receptor was derived from a man aged 18-30 years in good health. Some clones in this sample may be carry-over from other donors' samples. Material for sequencing was naive CD8+ T cells from PBMCs. What the cell subset or site label conveys for this sample: CD45RA+CCR7+. The bases read TGTGCCAGCACCCTAATTCACGGGACTCCCAACACCGGGGAGCTGTTTTTT. Its protein is CASTLIHGTPNTGELFF.